What follows are 15 T cell receptor beta chains derived from one specimen sequenced in a study of CD4 T cells in relation to SARS-CoV-2 and coronaviruses. Produced via immunoSEQ multiplex PCR; TCRdb's table is partial and in-frame only. This table holds tens of thousands of clones, 70% to 90% found once. Sequencing input: memory CD4+ T cells from PBMCs. The receptors here all came from an adult with COVID-19.

The chain combines TRBV28 with TRBJ1-3; D is perhaps TRBD1 (5 bases). The CDR3 consists of 16 residues. Deletions cut 5 bases from V and 0 bases from J, with 14 bases between. Germline V gene lookup returns CDR1 MDHEN and CDR2 SYDVKM. In nucleotides, the CDR3 is TGTGCCAGCAGTGGGGGTATGGGCGGCTCTGGAAACACCATATATTTT. This codes for CASSGGMGGSGNTIYF.

The rearrangement links TRBV29-1 to TRBJ2-1; D not resolved. The CDR3 length is 13 residues. Germline V CDR1 and CDR2: SQVTM, ANQGSEA. Trimming removed 4 bases from V and 2 bases from J, with 9 bases in between. The CDR3 sequence is CSVGGDTYNEQFF. The CDR3 region has the DNA TGCAGCGTTGGGGGTGATACCTACAATGAGCAGTTCTTC.

The chain links TRBV9 to TRBJ1-2; 9 bases align to TRBD1. Trimming took 4 bases from V and 8 from J; bases not matched to a gene: 12. The CDR3 extends over 15 amino acids. Germline CDR1 and CDR2: SGDLS and YYNGEE. CDR3 DNA: TGTGCCAGCAGCAAACCGGGACAGGGTCTTTCGGGCTACACCTTC. Its translation: CASSKPGQGLSGYTF. The full variable domain, with the rest looked up from reference TRBV9 and TRBJ1-2, is DSGVTQTPKHLITATGQRVTLRCSPRSGDLSVYWYQQSLDQGLQFLIQYYNGEERAKGNILERFSAQQFPDLHSELNLSSLELGDSALYFCASSKPGQGLSGYTFGSGTRLTVV.

The chain links TRBV28 to TRBJ2-4, with 8 bases fitting TRBD2. The CDR3 loop spans 16 amino acids. The ends lost 1 base at V and 3 bases at J; junction bases unmatched: 5. Germline lookup yields CDR1 MDHEN and CDR2 SYDVKM. Here the CDR3 reads CASSLYVREGKNIQYF. DNA of the CDR3: TGTGCCAGCAGTTTATACGTACGGGAGGGCAAAAACATTCAGTACTTC.

V gene TRBV7-3 combines with J gene TRBJ1-5; D remains ambiguous. The CDR3 runs to 13 residues. From germline, CDR1 is SGHTA and CDR2 FQGTGA. V lost 0 bases and J 8 bases, leaving 8 bases between the germline ends. DNA for the CDR3: TGTGCCAGCAGCTTAACCTTCGCTGAGCCCCAGCATTTT. Translated, it gives CASSLTFAEPQHF.

The chain combines TRBV28 with TRBJ2-6; D is ambiguous. CDR3 length: 16 amino acids. CDR1 is MDHEN and CDR2 is SYDVKM in the germline V gene. The V end lost 8 bases, the J end lost 0 bases, and 14 bases lay between the germline ends. The CDR3 here is CASGNALSSGANVLTF. The DNA of the CDR3 is TGTGCCAGCGGAAATGCCCTATCCTCTGGGGCCAACGTCCTGACTTTC.

The rearrangement joins TRBV30 to TRBJ2-6; no clear D gene. Germline CDR1 GTSNPN, CDR2 SVGIG (reference sequence). The CDR3 length is 14 residues. The V gene lost 0 bases and the J gene lost 0 bases, with 3 bases spanning the gap. The chain's CDR3 is CAWSVASGANVLTF. The DNA for the CDR3 is TGTGCCTGGAGTGTAGCCTCTGGGGCCAACGTCCTGACTTTC.

Worth noting for this clone: One junction end disagrees with the germline gene, perhaps due to a read error. The rearrangement uses TRBV3-1 (or the pseudogene TRBV3-2) and TRBJ1-2, with 7 bases matching TRBD1. Germline V gene lookup returns CDR1 LGHDT and CDR2 YNNKEL (reference sequence). This CDR3 has 13 amino acids. The CDR3 loop reads CASSLALGTALNF. In nucleotides, the CDR3 is TGTGCCAGCAGCCTAGCCCTCGGGACAGCGCTAAATTTC.

The chain combines TRBV9 with TRBJ2-1; 7 nucleotides agree with TRBD1. The CDR3 has 15 residues. J gave up 8 bases and V 1 base, and 9 bases lay outside the gene matches. Germline-derived CDR1 and CDR2 are SGDLS and YYNGEE. The DNA for the CDR3 is TGTGCCAGCAGCGTAACGACAGGGTCCAGGGATGAGCAGTTCTTC. Translating gives CASSVTTGSRDEQFF.

The chain recombines TRBV10-3 with TRBJ2-2; D remains ambiguous. The ends were cut back, 3 bases at V and 6 bases at J, with 17 bases in the middle. The CDR3 runs to 16 residues. Germline V gives CDR1 ENHRY, CDR2 SYGVKD. The CDR3 spells CAISDHLSFKAGELFF. The CDR3 nucleotides are TGTGCCATCAGTGACCATCTAAGCTTTAAGGCCGGGGAGCTGTTTTTT.

The rearrangement joins TRBV29-1 to TRBJ1-2; possible D gene TRBD1, 5 bases. Trimming stripped 8 bases from V and 8 bases from J, with 27 bases between. Germline CDR1 and CDR2: SQVTM and ANQGSEA. This CDR3 has 15 amino acids. The CDR3 sequence is CSIGGRTDFLEGYTF. CDR3 in DNA: TGCAGCATTGGGGGTCGGACGGATTTTCTGGAGGGCTACACCTTC.

The chain uses TRBV5-1 and TRBJ1-4, with D perhaps TRBD1 (6 bases). CDR1 and CDR2 (germline): SGHRS, YFSETQ. The V end lost 0 bases, the J end lost 7 bases, and 10 bases lay between the germline ends. The CDR3 spans 14 residues. The CDR3 protein is CASSLAGGGEKLFF. CDR3 bases: TGCGCCAGCAGCTTGGCGGGAGGGGGTGAAAAACTGTTTTTT.

The V gene is TRBV2, the J gene TRBJ2-7, with 9 nucleotides matching TRBD2. The CDR3 runs 16 residues. Germline values: CDR1 SNHLY, CDR2 FYNNEI. V trimming: 2 bases; J trimming: 5 bases; junction bases outside the gene matches: 10. The CDR3 loop reads CASSELLSGSLHEQYF. The DNA of the CDR3 is TGTGCCAGCAGTGAACTACTTAGCGGGAGTCTTCACGAGCAGTACTTC.

This chain joins TRBV10-3 and TRBJ2-1, with 7 bases aligning to TRBD1. This CDR3 comprises 16 residues. J lost 8 bases, V lost 2 bases, and 12 bases had no gene match. Germline loops: CDR1 ENHRY, CDR2 SYGVKD. CDR3 nucleotide sequence: TGTGCCATCAGTGAGGGGGCCCTGACAGGGAAGGATGAGCAGTTCTTC. Protein product: CAISEGALTGKDEQFF.

The chain employs TRBV19 and TRBJ2-7; D is possibly TRBD1 (5 bases). This CDR3 spans 13 amino acids. Germline CDR1 LNHDA, CDR2 SQIVND (reference sequence). V was shortened by 1 base and J by 6 bases, with 10 bases between the two germline ends. The CDR3 spells CASSIASGSEQYF. The CDR3, as DNA: TGTGCCAGTAGTATAGCTTCAGGGTCCGAGCAGTACTTC.